The clone carrying this T cell receptor (beta chain) was found once. This CDR3 is also generated by other DNA sequences in the sample. The data belong to a study of shared clonotypes between healthy human individuals. It was CD45RO-negative cells, positively selected for CCR7, that made up naive CD8 cells, with terminally differentiated effector memory CD45RA+ cells excluded. Clones were read by immunoSEQ multiplex PCR, and TCRdb kept only the in-frame ones, dropping some. The sample lists about 2.2 million clones; around 93% were seen once. CDR3 size: 15 residues. CDR1 is LNHDA, CDR2 SQIVND, per germline (reference sequence). V was pared by 1 base and J by 0 bases, with 7 bases between.

The chain joins TRBV19 to TRBJ1-5; D not certain. Sequencing was done on a sample of naive CD8+ T cells from PBMCs. The origin of this receptor is a man younger than 35 in good health. Some clones in this sample may be carry-over from other donors' samples. DNA of the CDR3: TGTGCCAGTAGTATAGCTGGATTTAGCAATCAGCCCCAGCATTTT. This sequence encodes CASSIAGFSNQPQHF.